The T cell receptor beta chain described here comes from a study of cytomegalovirus exposure and HLA in healthy donors. The study, taken as a whole, reports: Earlier analysis found most TCR beta V segments productive about 90% or about 30% of the time. Confirmation in vitro established that three CMV-associated chains were specific for CMV antigens. Apparent HLA restriction characterized most CMV-associated TCR beta chains in a later analysis. Of the V segments, some could not be distinguished, including TRBV6-2 and TRBV6-3, and were excluded.

Trimming took 2 bases from V and 8 from J; bases not matched to a gene: 11. The CDR3 totals 16 residues. Germline V gene lookup returns CDR1 LGHNA and CDR2 YNFKEQ. PCR was performed using 60 Vbeta and 13 Jbeta primers. The table came from immunoSEQ multiplex PCR; TCRdb's copy has only in-frame clones and leaves some out. The sample contains 200,000 or so clones, 75% to 90% of which appear only once. About this clone itself: Its specificity is not known.

This chain uses TRBV4-2 with TRBJ1-4; TRBD1 matches 7 bases. The sequenced material came from PBMCs. This sequence was found in a woman aged 40 to 50 in good health and CMV-seronegative. This CDR3 reads CASSQQTGQGREKLFF. CDR3 nucleotides: TGTGCCAGCAGCCAACAGACAGGGCAAGGGCGGGAAAAACTGTTTTTT.